The clone carrying this T cell receptor beta chain came up a few times. The record originates from a study of Tregs in tolerant kidney transplant recipients. V lost 1 base, J lost 5 bases, and 2 bases lay in between. The CDR3 totals 11 residues. Germline assignment: CDR1 SNHLY and CDR2 FYNNEI. Data came from immunoSEQ multiplex PCR; TCRdb stores just in-frame clones and leaves some out. The sample shows some 88,000 clones, around nine tenths of them seen only once. The TCR sequence derives from a human donor in good health. The chain recombines TRBV2 with TRBJ2-5; D gene ambiguous. Sequenced sample: CD8+ T cells from blood. The CDR3 DNA sequence: TGTGCCAGCAGTGAAGGGGAGACCCAGTACTTC. Its translation: CASSEGETQYF.